The 22 T cell receptor beta chains below were found in one sample sequenced in a study of early T cells in non-severe SARS-CoV-2 infection. In TCRdb, the 5' RACE reads were re-called with MiXCR into one record per CDR3 protein. The sample records approximately 75,000 distinct CDR3 sequences, about 4.9% being singletons. The source was whole blood, collected at baseline. These receptors were collected from an adult who was a healthcare worker with PCR-confirmed SARS-CoV-2 infection or an uninfected control (not recorded which). The donor label of this sample is uncertain.

DNA of the CDR3: TGTGCCAGCACCATTACTAGCGGGGGCTCCTACGAGCAGTACTTC. Protein: CASTITSGGSYEQYF. This chain links TRBV12-3 or TRBV12-4 with TRBJ2-7, with 11 nucleotides matching TRBD2. V lost 7 bases to trimming and J lost 0 bases; unmatched junction nucleotides: 5. The CDR3 extends over 15 amino acids.

This clonotype was found many times. The chain carries TRBV4-3 and TRBJ1-5, with a possible D match to TRBD1 (5 bases). The CDR3 runs to 15 residues. With 4 bases removed from V and 5 bases from J, the gap between germline ends came to 15 bases. From germline, CDR1 is LGHNA and CDR2 YSLEER. The CDR3 loop is CASSLNSGEDQPQHF. The DNA of the CDR3 is TGCGCCAGCAGCCTAAACTCGGGGGAAGATCAGCCCCAGCATTTT.

This rearrangement joins TRBV11-3 to TRBJ2-2; TRBD1 matches at 11 bases. Germline lookup yields CDR1 SGHNT and CDR2 YENEEA. The CDR3 has 16 amino acids. Germline trimming cut 5 bases from V and 4 bases from J; bases unmatched to any gene: 6. The CDR3 DNA follows: TGTGCCAGCAGCCCAGGCGGGACAGGGGGCACCGGGGAGCTGTTTTTT. Translated: CASSPGGTGGTGELFF.

V usage is TRBV11-2 and J usage is TRBJ1-5; D is uncertain. The CDR3 runs to 13 residues. Germline V CDR1 and CDR2: SGHAT, FQNNGV. V lost 5 bases to trimming and J lost 5 bases, with 10 bases between them. The CDR3 DNA sequence: TGTGCCAGCAGCAAAACGAGGGATCAGCCCCAGCATTTT. Protein sequence: CASSKTRDQPQHF.

Notes on this clonotype: A much larger clonotype is one base distant, so this may be a read error. The V call is TRBV5-6, the J call TRBJ1-1, with 8 bases that match TRBD1. This CDR3 has 13 residues. Looked up from germline, CDR1 is SGHDT and CDR2 is YYEEEE. The CDR3 DNA sequence: TGTGCCAGCAGCCTAGACAGGGGAACTGGAGCTTTCTTT. Amino acid sequence: CASSLDRGTGAFF.

Many counts were recorded for this clonotype. The rearrangement joins TRBV6-2 or TRBV6-3 to TRBJ2-1, with 9 bases that match TRBD2. Per the germline V gene, CDR1 is MNHEY and CDR2 is SVGEGT. The V segment lost 4 bases and the J segment 5 bases; nucleotides outside the gene matches: 12. The CDR3 totals 17 residues. In nucleotides, the CDR3 is TGTGCCAGCAGTTCGCCTTTAGCGGGGGACTTTCACAATGAGCAGTTCTTC. It is translated as CASSSPLAGDFHNEQFF.

This clonotype was seen repeatedly, ten times or more. The genes are TRBV20-1 and TRBJ2-3, with a possible D match to TRBD2 (5 bases). V dropped 3 bases and J dropped 2 bases, with 15 bases sitting between them. Looked up from germline, CDR1 is DFQATT and CDR2 is SNEGSKA (reference sequence). The CDR3 runs to 15 residues. In DNA, the CDR3 is TGCAGTGCTAGTTCGCCGGGGAGATCCACAGATACGCAGTATTTT. Translation gives CSASSPGRSTDTQYF.

This rearrangement joins TRBV6-2 or TRBV6-3 to TRBJ1-1; TRBD1 might be the D (6 bases). Germline V gene data show CDR1 as MNHEY and CDR2 as SVGEGT. Deletions cut 6 bases from V and 0 bases from J, with 17 bases between. This CDR3 region has 16 residues. CDR3 in DNA: TGTGCCAGCAGATCGTCACAGGGATTCATGAACACTGAAGCTTTCTTT. Translation gives CASRSSQGFMNTEAFF.

This clonotype was seen at least ten times. The chain combines TRBV6-6 with TRBJ2-4; 7 bases line up with TRBD2. After removal of 2 bases from V and 6 bases from J, the junction contained 13 bases not matched to a gene. CDR1 and CDR2 (germline): MNHNY, SVGAGI (reference sequence). The CDR3 has 17 amino acids. The DNA of the CDR3 is TGTGCCAGCAGTTACGGTCTGCGGGGGAGGTCCGGAAACATTCAGTACTTC. Translating it yields CASSYGLRGRSGNIQYF.

The V and J genes are TRBV7-2 and TRBJ2-7; D may be TRBD1 or TRBD2 (5 bases each). V lost 5 bases and J 0 bases, leaving 26 bases between the germline ends. This CDR3 is built from 19 residues. Germline CDR1 reads SGHTA; CDR2 reads FQGNSA. The CDR3 reads CASSTKRGSPFSSSYEQYF. DNA of the CDR3: TGTGCCAGCAGCACTAAACGGGGCTCCCCGTTTTCTTCCTCCTACGAGCAGTACTTC.

V gene TRBV5-1 combines with J gene TRBJ1-4; the D gene is possibly TRBD1 (5 bases). The CDR3 contains 15 residues. Trimming removed 4 bases at V and 0 bases at J, with 10 bases between. Germline V gene data show CDR1 as SGHRS and CDR2 as YFSETQ. CDR3 sequence reads: CASSPGTTTNEKLFF. The DNA for the CDR3 is TGCGCCAGCAGCCCTGGGACCACAACTAATGAAAAACTGTTTTTT.

The sample holds many counts of this clonotype. This CDR3 is CASSFRGQGRKTQYF. The CDR3 DNA follows: TGTGCCAGCAGCTTTCGGGGACAGGGCAGGAAGACCCAGTACTTC. This chain connects TRBV7-9 to TRBJ2-5; 9 bases are a match to TRBD1. The CDR3 is 15 residues long. Germline values: CDR1 SEHNR, CDR2 FQNEAQ (reference sequence). V was clipped by 3 bases and J by 6 bases; unmatched bases: 8.

This clonotype was recorded many times. This chain joins TRBV9 and TRBJ2-1, with D possibly being TRBD2 (6 bases). The germline V gene has CDR1 SGDLS and CDR2 YYNGEE. The V gene lost 4 bases and the J gene lost 3 bases, with 17 bases spanning the gap. The CDR3 loop spans 16 amino acids. As DNA, the CDR3 is TGTGCCAGCAGCTTCAGCGTGGGGGGAAGCTACAATGAGCAGTTCTTC. Translated: CASSFSVGGSYNEQFF.

The CDR3 bases are TGCGCCAGCAGCTTGATCGCACGGGGGTTCGCAGAGACCCAGTACTTC. Amino acid sequence: CASSLIARGFAETQYF. The chain recombines TRBV5-1 with TRBJ2-5; tentatively, D is TRBD2 (6 bases). Trimming removed 1 base at V and 4 bases at J, with 17 bases between. CDR1 SGHRS and CDR2 YFSETQ come from the germline V gene. The CDR3 is made up of 16 amino acids.

About this clonotype itself: Germline and junction disagree at one end, which may indicate a read error. V and J are TRBV6-6 and TRBJ2-3; 8 nucleotides agree with TRBD1. The CDR3 covers 17 residues. Per germline, CDR1 MNHNY and CDR2 SVGAGI (reference sequence). CDR3 residues: CANSGDLDRAGTDTQYF. The CDR3 DNA is TGTGCCAACAGTGGGGACCTGGACAGGGCTGGCACAGATACGCAGTATTTT.

This clonotype was picked up many times. This chain uses TRBV10-3 with TRBJ2-1; unclear D gene. The CDR3 is 15 amino acids. CDR1 is ENHRY, CDR2 SYGVKD, per germline. Trimming pared 2 bases from V and 5 bases from J, leaving 13 bases between. The CDR3 DNA reads as TGTGCCATCAGTGAGCCCCTAGTTACCGACAATGAGCAGTTCTTC. Translation gives CAISEPLVTDNEQFF.

At least ten counts were recorded for this clonotype. This chain uses TRBV20-1 with TRBJ1-2, with D tentatively TRBD1 (5 bases). Germline CDR1 DFQATT, CDR2 SNEGSKA (reference sequence). V gave up 6 bases and J gave up 4 bases, with 15 bases separating them. The length of the CDR3 is 13 residues. CDR3 sequence reads: CSAEGSLGYGYTF. The CDR3 nucleotides are TGCAGTGCCGAGGGGAGTCTTGGCTATGGCTACACCTTC.

The chain uses TRBV4-1 and TRBJ1-5; 8 bases align to TRBD1. V shed 3 bases and J 3 bases; nucleotides not matched to a gene: 4. This CDR3 comprises 15 residues. Germline V gives CDR1 MGHRA, CDR2 YSYEKL. CDR3 sequence (DNA): TGCGCCAGCAGCCATACAGGGGGTCCCAATCAGCCCCAGCATTTT. It specifies CASSHTGGPNQPQHF.

The CDR3 is CASSGGPGTGNEKLFF. The CDR3 coding sequence is TGTGCCAGCAGTGGAGGGCCCGGGACAGGAAATGAAAAACTGTTTTTT. This chain uses TRBV13 with TRBJ1-4; 8 bases agree with TRBD1. This CDR3 region has 16 residues. The V segment lost 6 bases and the J segment 5 bases; nucleotides outside the gene matches: 11. Per germline, CDR1 PRHDT and CDR2 FYEKMQ (reference sequence). The whole variable domain, filled in from reference TRBV13 and TRBJ1-4, reads AAGVIQSPRHLIKEKRETATLKCYPIPRHDTVYWYQQGPGQDPQFLISFYEKMQSDKGSIPDRFSAQQFSDYHSELNMSSLELGDSALYFCASSGGPGTGNEKLFFGSGTQLSVL.

The chain combines TRBV10-1 with TRBJ2-2; perhaps D is TRBD1 or TRBD2 (5 bases each). V dropped 8 bases and J dropped 5 bases, with 24 bases sitting between them. CDR1 is WNHNN, CDR2 SYGVQD, per germline (reference sequence). CDR3 size: 17 residues. The CDR3 region is CASSQLRGTRPTGELFF. CDR3 nucleotide sequence: TGCGCCAGCTCTCAACTGAGGGGCACCCGCCCAACCGGGGAGCTGTTTTTT.

This clonotype was seen at least ten times. The chain's CDR3 is CASSNLRTSGVNEQFF. CDR3 DNA sequence: TGTGCCAGCAGTAACCTTAGGACTAGCGGGGTCAATGAGCAGTTCTTC. V usage is TRBV6-2 or TRBV6-3 and J usage is TRBJ2-1; 12 bases align to TRBD2. CDR3 length: 16 amino acids. After removal of 5 bases from V and 6 bases from J, the junction contained 8 bases not matched to a gene. CDR1 is MNHEY, CDR2 SVGEGT, per germline.

This clonotype showed up just a few times. The genes are TRBV11-2 and TRBJ2-4; weak D call: TRBD2 (5 bases). Germline CDR1 reads SGHAT; CDR2 reads FQNNGV. The CDR3 contains 16 residues. V was cut by 6 bases and J by 6 bases, with 21 bases left in between. Here the CDR3 reads CASSSVGSTSGNIQYF. The CDR3 region has the DNA TGTGCCAGCAGTTCGGTGGGGAGTACTAGTGGAAACATTCAGTACTTC.